This entry concerns a single T cell receptor beta chain. No antigen is known for it. The CDR3 runs 14 residues. Per germline, CDR1 DFQATT and CDR2 SNEGSKA (reference sequence). V shed 1 base and J shed 6 bases, with 16 bases lying between them. This entry comes from a study of post-analysis software for immune sequencing data. Study as a whole: Relapsing-remitting, secondary progressive and progressive-relapsing multiple sclerosis were all included among the disease courses. Study conclusions and caveats: Five or six TRBV segments, TRBV5-6, TRBV5-1 and TRBV20-1 among them, were found more frequent in patients than controls. The study found significantly lower normalized Chao1 diversity in multiple sclerosis patients than in controls. When the samples were clustered directly with F measure, those that had been prepared in the same batch showed strong co-clustering.

Sequencing libraries made from TCR beta cDNA carried unique molecular identifiers. Out of 1 to 10 million T cells, a few hundred thousand cDNA molecules were generated. TCRdb re-derived calls from the PCR reads in MiXCR, one entry per CDR3 protein. The table has approximately 770,000 distinct CDR3 sequences, approximately 44% seen once. The chain uses TRBV20-1 and TRBJ2-7, with no clear D. Sequenced sample: blood. The clonotype originates from a girl aged 10-17 years with multiple sclerosis. The CDR3, as DNA: TGCAGTGCTAGAGGCACAGAGACCCCTCTCGAGCAGTACTTC. Translating gives CSARGTETPLEQYF.